Below are 16 T cell receptor beta chains sequenced from a single sample in a study of cytomegalovirus exposure and HLA in healthy donors (dated by TCRdb to about 2017). Libraries were made using the immunoSEQ multiplex PCR assay. For the multiplex PCR, a mixture combining 60 forward primers for TCR Vbeta segments and 13 reverse primers for TCR Jbeta segments was used. This immuneACCESS table, as held by TCRdb, lists in-frame sequences with V and J called but not all clones. Of the missing ones, under half trace to an unresolved V gene in checked studies; the others have no known cause. The sample table contains about 170,000 clones; only one count was recorded for roughly 80% of them. The top ten constitute approximately 2.2% of the sample. The specimen sequenced was PBMCs. The source is a male donor in good health and CMV-seronegative.

The gene calls are TRBV5-4 and TRBJ2-5; 10 positions match TRBD1. Germline V gene sequence: CDR1 SGHNT, CDR2 YYREEE (reference sequence). V lost 3 bases to trimming and J lost 5 bases; unmatched junction nucleotides: 4. This CDR3 is built from 14 residues. The CDR3 sequence is CASSSKTGGETQYF. CDR3 nucleotides: TGTGCCAGCAGCTCAAAGACAGGGGGCGAGACCCAGTACTTC.

The rearrangement uses TRBV6-1 and TRBJ2-3; 13 nucleotides match TRBD2. From germline, CDR1 is MNHNS and CDR2 SASEGT. After removal of 6 bases from V and 1 base from J, the junction contained 1 base not matched to a gene. CDR3 size: 15 residues. The CDR3 sequence is CASSGLAGGTDTQYF. In DNA form, the CDR3 reads TGTGCCAGCAGCGGACTAGCGGGGGGCACAGATACGCAGTATTTT.

This clone was seen just once. V gene TRBV13 combines with J gene TRBJ2-3; TRBD1 is a possible D gene (6 bases). The CDR3 loop spans 14 amino acids. Between the trimmed V and J ends, which lost 6 bases and 5 bases, there was a span of 15 bases. Germline loops: CDR1 PRHDT, CDR2 FYEKMQ (reference sequence). CDR3 sequence: CASSPNPGVDTQYF. CDR3 coding DNA: TGTGCCAGCAGTCCAAATCCAGGGGTAGATACGCAGTATTTT.

This clone was observed once. The junction shows a germline mismatch at one end, possibly a read error. The identical CDR3 is also encoded by other nucleotide sequences in the sample. The genes are TRBV2 and TRBJ1-5; the D gene is possibly TRBD1 (5 bases). The CDR3 has 13 amino acids. Germline CDR1 SNHLY, CDR2 FYNNEI. Here the CDR3 DNA reads TGTGCCAGCAGGGAAGACAGTTATCAGCCCCAGCATTTT. Translating gives CASREDSYQPQHF. The full variable domain, with the rest looked up from reference TRBV2 and TRBJ1-5, is EPEVTQTPSHQVTQMGQEVILRCVPISNHLYFYWYRQILGQKVEFLVSFYNNEISEKSEIFDDQFSVERPDGSNFTLKIRSTKLEDSAMYFCASREDSYQPQHFGDGTRLSIL.

In its sample, this clone was seen a few times. V usage is TRBV6-6 and J usage is TRBJ2-1; 8 bases match TRBD2. The J segment lost 4 bases and the V segment lost 2 bases, leaving 7 bases of the junction unmatched. CDR1 is MNHNY and CDR2 is SVGAGI in the germline V gene (reference sequence). The CDR3 length is 16 residues. The CDR3 DNA sequence: TGTGCCAGCAGTTACCTGGGTAGCGGGGTGTACAATGAGCAGTTCTTC. Translation: CASSYLGSGVYNEQFF.

The chain joins TRBV18 to TRBJ1-1, with TRBD1 identical over 7 bases. The V and J ends lost 3 bases and 8 bases, in that order; junction bases with no gene match: 15. The CDR3 contains 16 residues. The germline CDR1 and CDR2 sequences are KGHSH and LQKENI. The CDR3 nucleotides read TGTGCCAGCTCACCCCTAAGCGGACAGGCAATCCAAGAAGCTTTCTTT. Its protein product is CASSPLSGQAIQEAFF.

The chain couples TRBV5-1 to TRBJ2-2; TRBD2 aligns across 13 bases. The junction had 3 bases not matched to a gene; V was cut back by 3 bases and J by 4 bases. The germline gives CDR1 SGHRS, CDR2 YFSETQ. The CDR3 consists of 16 residues. The CDR3 sequence is CASSWGTSGVTGELFF. The CDR3 region has the DNA TGCGCCAGCAGCTGGGGGACTAGCGGGGTCACCGGGGAGCTGTTTTTT.

For the CDR3, the DNA is TGTGCCAGCAGCCCTCCCGGGACTAGCGGGGGGGTAGCCAAAAACATTCAGTACTTC. Translated, it gives CASSPPGTSGGVAKNIQYF. The rearrangement links TRBV7-9 to TRBJ2-4, with 16 bases matching TRBD2. V lost 5 bases to trimming and J lost 0 bases; unmatched junction nucleotides: 7. CDR1 and CDR2 (germline): SEHNR, FQNEAQ (reference sequence). The CDR3 is 19 residues long.

V gene TRBV9 combines with J gene TRBJ1-1; D is possibly TRBD1 (6 bases). The ends were cut back, 3 bases at V and 5 bases at J, with 11 bases in the middle. This CDR3 is built from 13 residues. Germline CDR1 is SGDLS and CDR2 is YYNGEE. The CDR3 here is CASSEGGRTEAFF. The CDR3 DNA is TGTGCCAGCAGCGAGGGGGGGCGGACTGAAGCTTTCTTT.

The rearrangement links TRBV5-4 to TRBJ1-1, with D hard to call. The CDR3 has 14 amino acids. CDR1 is SGHNT and CDR2 is YYREEE in the germline V gene (reference sequence). V dropped 2 bases and J dropped 3 bases, with 11 bases sitting between them. The CDR3 loop is CASSLRKGDTEAFF. CDR3 sequence (DNA): TGTGCCAGCAGCTTACGTAAGGGAGACACTGAAGCTTTCTTT.

The chain carries TRBV5-4 and TRBJ2-7, with D tentatively TRBD1 (6 bases). The CDR3 is 13 residues long. Germline CDR1 and CDR2: SGHNT and YYREEE (reference sequence). Trimming took 3 bases from V and 1 from J, leaving 8 bases between them. CDR3 bases: TGTGCCAGCAGCTCAACAGGGTCCTACGAGCAGTACTTC. Translating gives CASSSTGSYEQYF.

The rearrangement links TRBV5-5 to TRBJ2-5; TRBD2 is a possible D gene (5 bases). This CDR3 contains 14 residues. V was trimmed by 0 bases and J by 0 bases, leaving 6 bases between them. From germline, CDR1 is SGHKS and CDR2 YYEKEE (reference sequence). In nucleotides, the CDR3 is TGTGCCAGCAGCTTGGTGAGGGACCAAGAGACCCAGTACTTC. It encodes CASSLVRDQETQYF.

This clone appeared a few times. The chain links TRBV6-5 to TRBJ1-2; D is uncertain. The length of the CDR3 is 11 residues. In germline, CDR1 is MNHEY, CDR2 SVGAGI. The V and J ends lost 7 bases and 5 bases respectively, with 8 bases between them. The CDR3 nucleotides read TGTGCCAGCACGGGAGGATATGGCTACACCTTC. Translating it yields CASTGGYGYTF.

This clone was counted once. This chain connects TRBV7-9 to TRBJ2-2; a weak D match, TRBD2 (6 bases). This CDR3 is 18 amino acids long. The ends were cut back, 5 bases at V and 7 bases at J, with 26 bases in the middle. Germline assignment: CDR1 SEHNR and CDR2 FQNEAQ (reference sequence). CDR3 loop: CASSLKVGGLSASGELFF. In DNA, the CDR3 is TGTGCCAGCAGCCTGAAAGTTGGGGGACTCTCTGCCAGCGGGGAGCTGTTTTTT.

The V and J genes are TRBV6-6 and TRBJ2-7; 11 bases are shared with TRBD1. Losses at the gene ends were 10 bases for V and 5 bases for J; bases not matched to a gene: 7. Germline lookup yields CDR1 MNHNY and CDR2 SVGAGI (reference sequence). The CDR3 spans 13 residues. In DNA, the CDR3 is TGTGCCACCGCCGGGACAGGGGGTAACGAGCAGTACTTC. Translating it yields CATAGTGGNEQYF.

The rearrangement links TRBV15 to TRBJ1-5; TRBD1 matches at 10 bases. The CDR3 extends over 19 amino acids. CDR1 and CDR2 from the germline V gene are LNHNV and YYDKDF (reference sequence). J lost 1 base, V lost 3 bases, and 12 bases had no gene match. The CDR3 DNA is TGTGCCACCAGCAGGGAGCGCGGACAGGGGGTCGTGAGCAATCAGCCCCAGCATTTT. Its protein product is CATSRERGQGVVSNQPQHF. Filled out from reference TRBV15 and TRBJ1-5, the complete variable domain reads DAMVIQNPRYQVTQFGKPVTLSCSQTLNHNVMYWYQQKSSQAPKLLFHYYDKDFNNEADTPDNFQSRRPNTSFCFLDIRSPGLGDTAMYLCATSRERGQGVVSNQPQHFGDGTRLSIL.